The 26 T cell receptor beta chains below were found in one sample sequenced in a study of naive CD8 T cells in extremely preterm neonates. The method was immunoSEQ multiplex PCR; TCRdb's version includes in-frame clones alone and lacks a portion of them. The sample lists several thousand clones, 95% to 98% occurring once. Elective cesarean births at 37-41 weeks, without labor or membrane rupture, supplied the cord blood. The sample taken for sequencing was naive CD8+ T cells from cord blood. The receptors were sampled from a newborn in good health.

A single count supports this clone. The V and J genes are TRBV4-2 and TRBJ1-3, with D unresolved. CDR1 and CDR2 (germline): LGHNA, YNFKEQ. Trimming pared 2 bases from V and 0 bases from J, leaving 14 bases between. CDR3 length equals 17 residues. The CDR3 spells CASSQSSSGYSGNTIYF. CDR3 nucleotide sequence: TGTGCCAGCAGCCAATCTTCCTCAGGTTACTCTGGAAACACCATATATTTT.

The V and J genes are TRBV9 and TRBJ2-2; maybe TRBD2 (5 bases). This CDR3 is built from 15 residues. V was cut by 0 bases and J by 4 bases, with 10 bases left in between. Germline V CDR1 and CDR2: SGDLS, YYNGEE. The chain's CDR3 is CASSVGARGTGELFF. The CDR3 DNA follows: TGTGCCAGCAGCGTAGGAGCCCGGGGCACCGGGGAGCTGTTTTTT.

The rearrangement uses TRBV5-6 and TRBJ2-7; D unclear. V was cut by 2 bases and J by 2 bases, with 14 bases left in between. The CDR3 totals 15 residues. The germline CDR1 and CDR2 sequences are SGHDT and YYEEEE. DNA for the CDR3: TGTGCCAGCAGCTTTTCCACTGAACCTCCCTACGAGCAGTACTTC. Translation gives CASSFSTEPPYEQYF.

The chain carries TRBV5-6 and TRBJ2-1, with 11 bases identical to TRBD2. The junction had 10 bases not matched to a gene; V was cut back by 2 bases and J by 9 bases. The CDR3 runs to 16 residues. Germline lookup yields CDR1 SGHDT and CDR2 YYEEEE. CDR3 sequence reads: CASSLLAGGPGPEQFF. The CDR3 DNA follows: TGTGCCAGCAGCTTATTAGCGGGGGGGCCTGGGCCTGAGCAGTTCTTC.

The CDR3 region has the DNA TGTGCCAGCAGCTATGGCTTGGGGGCGGATTCACCCCTCCACTTT. Translation gives CASSYGLGADSPLHF. The chain uses TRBV27 and TRBJ1-6; D is possibly TRBD1 (6 bases). Per germline, CDR1 MNHEY and CDR2 SMNVEV (reference sequence). Trimming stripped 6 bases from V and 8 bases from J, with 17 bases between. The CDR3 is made up of 15 amino acids.

This clone was seen only once. The chain links TRBV25-1 to TRBJ1-6, with D uncertain. Trimming shortened V by 2 bases and J by 0 bases, and 5 bases separated the two germline ends. The CDR3 runs 15 residues. Germline CDR1 MGHDK, CDR2 SYGVNS. The CDR3 region is CASSERGSYNSPLHF. CDR3 nucleotides: TGTGCCAGCAGTGAACGGGGCTCCTATAATTCACCCCTCCACTTT.

The chain uses TRBV2 and TRBJ1-3; TRBD1 matches 8 bases. This CDR3 has 13 residues. V dropped 8 bases and J dropped 6; count of bases not matched to a gene: 6. The germline V gene has CDR1 SNHLY and CDR2 FYNNEI. CDR3 amino acids: CASSTGGSNTIYF. The CDR3 coding sequence is TGTGCCAGCTCCACAGGGGGGTCAAACACCATATATTTT.

The gene calls are TRBV7-2 and TRBJ1-1, with D unclear. Trimming took off 1 base at V and 4 bases at J, with 10 bases between the two ends. CDR3 length: 14 amino acids. Germline V gene data show CDR1 as SGHTA and CDR2 as FQGNSA. The DNA for the CDR3 is TGTGCCAGCAGCTTAGGGGTAGGGAGCACTGAAGCTTTCTTT. Translating it yields CASSLGVGSTEAFF.

V is TRBV5-4 and J is TRBJ2-7; TRBD1 aligns across 9 bases. The CDR3 is 17 residues long. Per the germline V gene, CDR1 is SGHNT and CDR2 is YYREEE (reference sequence). Trimming took 4 bases from V and 5 from J; bases not matched to a gene: 16. The CDR3 loop is CASSLDRLKRQGDEQYF. CDR3 nucleotides: TGTGCCAGCAGCCTAGACCGACTAAAAAGACAGGGGGACGAGCAGTACTTC.

The chain links TRBV30 to TRBJ2-1; D is unresolved. Trimming took 2 bases from V and 9 from J, leaving 14 bases between them. The CDR3 loop spans 13 amino acids. The germline gives CDR1 GTSNPN, CDR2 SVGIG (reference sequence). This CDR3 is CAWSFSEAPEQFF. The CDR3 region has the DNA TGTGCCTGGAGTTTTAGTGAGGCTCCTGAGCAGTTCTTC.

The CDR3 region has the DNA TGTGCCAGCAGTTTTAGTGGGGGACTAGCGGGGTTCGACGAGCAGTACTTC. It codes for CASSFSGGLAGFDEQYF. The chain has TRBV27 and TRBJ2-7; 13 positions match TRBD2. CDR3 length equals 17 residues. Trimming at V came to 3 bases and at J to 5 bases, leaving 10 bases not matched to a gene. CDR1 is MNHEY, CDR2 SMNVEV, per germline (reference sequence).

The chain carries TRBV7-9 and TRBJ2-3; 9 nucleotides line up with TRBD2. V was pared by 0 bases and J by 0 bases, with 1 base of the junction left unmatched. CDR1 SEHNR and CDR2 FQNEAQ come from the germline V gene (reference sequence). There are 16 residues in the CDR3. The CDR3 spells CASSLATSGSTDTQYF. CDR3 nucleotides: TGTGCCAGCAGCTTAGCCACTAGCGGGAGCACAGATACGCAGTATTTT.

CDR3 protein: CASGSGGYTDTQYF. CDR3 bases: TGTGCTAGTGGTTCCGGGGGATACACAGATACGCAGTATTTT. The chain carries TRBV12-5 and TRBJ2-3; maybe TRBD2 (6 bases). Germline V lookup: CDR1 LGHNT, CDR2 FRNRAP. This CDR3 region has 14 residues. Between the trimmed V and J ends, which lost 4 bases and 2 bases, there was a span of 10 bases.

This chain joins TRBV5-4 and TRBJ2-5, with D possibly TRBD1 on 6 matching bases. Trimming left V 4 bases short and J 2 bases short, with 12 bases between. CDR3 size: 14 residues. The germline gives CDR1 SGHNT, CDR2 YYREEE (reference sequence). CDR3 sequence reads: CASSPRTEQETQYF. Written as DNA, the CDR3 is TGTGCCAGCAGCCCTCGGACAGAGCAAGAGACCCAGTACTTC.

The chain combines TRBV16 with TRBJ1-5; D is possibly TRBD1 (6 bases). V lost 6 bases, J lost 4 bases, and 10 bases lay in between. Germline V gene data show CDR1 as KGHSY and CDR2 as FQNENV. The CDR3 contains 13 residues. In DNA, the CDR3 is TGTGCCAGCAGTTTGACAGGAAATCAGCCCCAGCATTTT. This gives the protein CASSLTGNQPQHF.

The rearrangement joins TRBV10-2 to TRBJ2-3; 7 nucleotides match TRBD2. V lost 7 bases and J lost 6; bases outside the gene matches: 10. There are 14 residues in the CDR3. Germline values: CDR1 WSHSY, CDR2 SAAADI. The DNA for the CDR3 is TGCGCCAGCACAGAGACTAGCCCATGGGATACGCAGTATTTT. This sequence encodes CASTETSPWDTQYF.

This chain joins TRBV30 and TRBJ1-6, with D hard to call. Trimming shortened V by 5 bases and J by 5 bases, and 4 bases separated the two germline ends. This CDR3 comprises 11 residues. Germline lookup yields CDR1 GTSNPN and CDR2 SVGIG (reference sequence). This chain's CDR3 is CAWGHNSPLHF. The CDR3 nucleotides are TGTGCCTGGGGGCATAATTCACCCCTCCACTTT.

V is TRBV11-2 and J is TRBJ2-7, with 7 bases lining up with TRBD1. Per the germline V gene, CDR1 is SGHAT and CDR2 is FQNNGV. V was pared by 3 bases and J by 3 bases, with 2 bases of the junction left unmatched. The CDR3 is 13 amino acids. CDR3 nucleotides: TGTGCCAGCAGCTTCGCAGGGGGCTACGAGCAGTACTTC. It specifies CASSFAGGYEQYF.

The chain carries TRBV10-3 and TRBJ1-2; weak D call: TRBD1 (5 bases). The length of the CDR3 is 14 residues. V was pared by 3 bases and J by 2 bases, with 10 bases between. The germline V gene has CDR1 ENHRY and CDR2 SYGVKD. The DNA for the CDR3 is TGTGCCATCAGTGAAAGTGGACAAAACTATGGCTACACCTTC. Residues: CAISESGQNYGYTF.

This clone was picked up one time. The chain has TRBV4-1 and TRBJ2-5; 7 bases are a match to TRBD2. Trimming cost V 1 base and J 5 bases; bases outside gene matches: 10. Germline assignment: CDR1 MGHRA and CDR2 YSYEKL. This CDR3 is built from 16 residues. The CDR3 spells CASSQVEGWGGETQYF. CDR3 in DNA: TGCGCCAGCAGCCAAGTCGAAGGGTGGGGGGGGGAGACCCAGTACTTC.

This clone has a single count. V is TRBV25-1 and J is TRBJ1-1, with TRBD1 matching 7 bases. Germline CDR1 and CDR2: MGHDK and SYGVNS. The CDR3 sequence is 12 residues long. V lost 10 bases and J lost 4; bases outside the gene matches: 6. The CDR3 DNA sequence: TGTGCCACAAAAGACAGGGCCACTGAAGCTTTCTTT. Protein product: CATKDRATEAFF.

The CDR3 loop reads CASSHRSPSGGAAGELFF. The CDR3 DNA reads TGTGCCAGCAGTCATAGGAGCCCTAGCGGGGGGGCCGCCGGGGAGCTGTTTTTT. The rearrangement links TRBV27 to TRBJ2-2; 12 bases are shared with TRBD2. Trimming cost V 5 bases and J 6 bases; bases outside gene matches: 13. The germline gives CDR1 MNHEY, CDR2 SMNVEV (reference sequence). The CDR3 has 18 residues.

J is TRBJ2-3 and V is TRBV10-1; a weak D match, TRBD2 (6 bases). The length of the CDR3 is 15 residues. Looked up from germline, CDR1 is WNHNN and CDR2 is SYGVQD (reference sequence). V lost 0 bases to trimming and J lost 2 bases, with 9 bases between them. This CDR3 is CASSESTGDTDTQYF. CDR3 DNA sequence: TGCGCCAGCAGTGAGTCGACGGGGGACACAGATACGCAGTATTTT.

The chain is built from TRBV7-9 and TRBJ2-3, with D unresolved. The CDR3 is made up of 12 amino acids. V lost 5 bases to trimming and J lost 3 bases, with 6 bases between them. CDR1 SEHNR and CDR2 FQNEAQ come from the germline V gene (reference sequence). CDR3: CASSPFTDTQYF. In nucleotides, the CDR3 is TGTGCCAGCAGCCCCTTTACAGATACGCAGTATTTT.

The V gene is TRBV4-3, the J gene TRBJ2-2; a weak D match, TRBD2 (5 bases). CDR3 length: 14 amino acids. CDR1 LGHNA and CDR2 YSLEER come from the germline V gene. Trimming stripped 2 bases from V and 7 bases from J, with 11 bases between. CDR3 amino acids: CASSQRTEDGELFF. CDR3 DNA: TGCGCCAGCAGCCAAAGGACTGAAGACGGGGAGCTGTTTTTT.

This chain joins TRBV2 and TRBJ2-3; TRBD2 matches at 11 bases. The trim removed 6 bases at V and 1 base at J, leaving 3 bases unmatched. This CDR3 region has 15 residues. The germline gives CDR1 SNHLY, CDR2 FYNNEI. This chain's CDR3 is CASSLLAGGTDTQYF. In nucleotides, the CDR3 is TGTGCCAGCAGCTTACTAGCGGGGGGCACAGATACGCAGTATTTT. Based on the CDR3 plus reference TRBV2 and TRBJ2-3, the full variable domain is EPEVTQTPSHQVTQMGQEVILRCVPISNHLYFYWYRQILGQKVEFLVSFYNNEISEKSEIFDDQFSVERPDGSNFTLKIRSTKLEDSAMYFCASSLLAGGTDTQYFGPGTRLTVL.